This entry lists 17 T cell receptor beta chains sequenced from one sample in a study of T cell responses to AZD1222 COVID-19 vaccine. Profiled with immunoSEQ multiplex PCR; TCRdb holds only in-frame clones, not every one. The profile shows 150,000 or so clones, 90% to 95% of them singletons. Sequences were derived from peripheral blood, sampled on day 0 of AZD1222 vaccination. The receptors come from an adult in good health.

This chain uses TRBV6-4 with TRBJ2-2; no definite D call. This CDR3 is built from 14 residues. The germline V gene has CDR1 MRHNA and CDR2 SNTAGT. The V end was cut by 3 bases, the J end by 6 bases, with 11 bases between. The CDR3 region has the DNA TGTGCCAGCAGTGAAGGGCGGACGGCCGGGGAGCTGTTTTTT. Translating gives CASSEGRTAGELFF.

The chain employs TRBV27 and TRBJ2-7; possibly TRBD1 or TRBD2 for D (5 bases each). CDR1 MNHEY and CDR2 SMNVEV come from the germline V gene (reference sequence). Trimming left V 5 bases short and J 7 bases short, with 15 bases between. The CDR3 has 13 residues. CDR3 sequence reads: CASSPGPITEQYF. The CDR3 DNA reads as TGTGCCAGCAGTCCGGGACCGATCACAGAGCAGTACTTC.

The chain is built from TRBV18 and TRBJ2-7; a weak D match, TRBD2 (6 bases). Germline CDR1 reads KGHSH; CDR2 reads LQKENI. V gave up 8 bases and J gave up 2 bases, with 19 bases separating them. This CDR3 spans 15 amino acids. This CDR3 is CASRLGRDPTYEQYF. The CDR3, as DNA: TGTGCCAGCAGACTAGGAAGGGATCCGACCTACGAGCAGTACTTC.

The V and J genes are TRBV9 and TRBJ2-3, with D possibly matching TRBD2 (6 bases). Germline V CDR1 and CDR2: SGDLS, YYNGEE. This CDR3 region has 15 residues. V dropped 3 bases and J dropped 6 bases, with 17 bases sitting between them. DNA for the CDR3: TGTGCCAGCAGCGCCCCCGGGGAGGAAAGGGATACGCAGTATTTT. This codes for CASSAPGEERDTQYF. The complete variable domain, with remaining parts taken from reference TRBV9 and TRBJ2-3, reads DSGVTQTPKHLITATGQRVTLRCSPRSGDLSVYWYQQSLDQGLQFLIQYYNGEERAKGNILERFSAQQFPDLHSELNLSSLELGDSALYFCASSAPGEERDTQYFGPGTRLTVL.

The chain employs TRBV27 and TRBJ2-1, with 7 nucleotides matching TRBD1. With V trimmed by 1 base and J by 8 bases, 2 bases remained unmatched. This CDR3 is 13 amino acids long. Germline V CDR1 and CDR2: MNHEY, SMNVEV (reference sequence). The CDR3 sequence: CASSLFQGDEQFF. The CDR3 DNA follows: TGTGCCAGCAGTTTATTCCAGGGGGATGAGCAGTTCTTC.

V gene TRBV11-3 combines with J gene TRBJ2-1; 7 bases fit TRBD1. CDR3 size: 13 residues. The trim removed 10 bases at V and 8 bases at J, leaving 11 bases unmatched. The germline V gene has CDR1 SGHNT and CDR2 YENEEA. CDR3: CATRRDSVDEQFF. Written as DNA, the CDR3 is TGTGCCACCCGTAGGGACAGTGTCGATGAGCAGTTCTTC. The entire variable domain, with the rest obtained from reference TRBV11-3 and TRBJ2-1, is as follows: EAGVVQSPRYKIIEKKQPVAFWCNPISGHNTLYWYLQNLGQGPELLIRYENEEAVDDSQLPKDRFSAERLKGVDSTLKIQPAELGDSAVYLCATRRDSVDEQFFGPGTRLTVL.

CDR3 amino acids: CASSLDGPGGTEAFF. The CDR3 region has the DNA TGTGCCAGCAGCTTAGATGGTCCGGGGGGTACTGAAGCTTTCTTT. The chain has TRBV11-3 and TRBJ1-1; TRBD1 might be the D (5 bases). V was pared by 0 bases and J by 5 bases, with 13 bases between. CDR1 and CDR2 from the germline V gene are SGHNT and YENEEA. The CDR3 loop spans 15 amino acids.

CDR3 sequence (DNA): TGTGCCAGCAGTGGCCCGATGCGGGGACGAGCCTACGAGCAGTACTTC. It encodes CASSGPMRGRAYEQYF. V and J are TRBV28 and TRBJ2-7; TRBD2 might be the D (6 bases). Trimming removed 5 bases at V and 2 bases at J, with 19 bases between. The germline CDR1 and CDR2 sequences are MDHEN and SYDVKM. The CDR3 runs to 16 residues.

The table lists this clone with a count of one. The chain employs TRBV9 and TRBJ2-3; tentative D call: TRBD2 (5 bases). The CDR3 covers 15 residues. Germline lookup yields CDR1 SGDLS and CDR2 YYNGEE. Trimming cost V 4 bases and J 0 bases, with 12 bases left between them. The CDR3 coding sequence is TGTGCCAGCAGCCGGCTTGGACTGAGCACAGATACGCAGTATTTT. Translation: CASSRLGLSTDTQYF.

J is TRBJ2-1 and V is TRBV19; 9 bases agree with TRBD2. The CDR3 spans 16 residues. Germline lookup yields CDR1 LNHDA and CDR2 SQIVND (reference sequence). With V trimmed by 6 bases and J by 1 base, 7 bases remained unmatched. As DNA, the CDR3 is TGTGCCAGTAGGGGAGCGGGAGGAATGTCCTACAATGAGCAGTTCTTC. The encoded protein is CASRGAGGMSYNEQFF.

This chain joins TRBV7-9 and TRBJ1-2, with D hard to call. In germline, CDR1 is SEHNR, CDR2 FQNEAQ (reference sequence). The CDR3 has 13 amino acids. V gave up 5 bases and J gave up 4 bases, with 11 bases separating them. Written as DNA, the CDR3 is TGTGCCAGCAGCCTCACAGAAGGCTATGGCTACACCTTC. It translates to CASSLTEGYGYTF. The full variable domain, completed using reference TRBV7-9 and TRBJ1-2, is DTGVSQNPRHKITKRGQNVTFRCDPISEHNRLYWYRQTLGQGPEFLTYFQNEAQLEKSRLLSDRFSAERPKGSFSTLEIQRTEQGDSAMYLCASSLTEGYGYTFGSGTRLTVV.

The V call is TRBV12-3 or TRBV12-4, the J call TRBJ2-7; D remains unclear. V lost 1 base to trimming and J lost 5 bases, with 6 bases between them. The CDR3 is 12 amino acids. CDR3 loop: CASSLVGNEQYF. Here the CDR3 DNA reads TGTGCCAGCAGTTTAGTGGGAAACGAGCAGTACTTC.

This chain uses TRBV12-3 or TRBV12-4 with TRBJ1-1; D uncertain. Trimming removed 3 bases at V and 0 bases at J, with 5 bases between. The CDR3 loop spans 13 amino acids. The CDR3 loop reads CASSFVLNTEAFF. CDR3 nucleotide sequence: TGTGCCAGCAGTTTTGTTCTGAACACTGAAGCTTTCTTT.

The chain uses TRBV15 and TRBJ1-1, with no clear D. The CDR3 runs 15 residues. The V and J ends lost 6 bases and 2 bases respectively, with 16 bases between them. Germline lookup yields CDR1 LNHNV and CDR2 YYDKDF (reference sequence). The CDR3 spells CATSLFSYSNTEAFF. The DNA for the CDR3 is TGTGCCACCAGTCTTTTTAGCTACAGCAACACTGAAGCTTTCTTT.

V gene TRBV18 combines with J gene TRBJ1-1; perhaps TRBD1 as D (6 bases). Trimming took off 1 base at V and 3 bases at J, with 18 bases between the two ends. Looked up from germline, CDR1 is KGHSH and CDR2 is LQKENI. The CDR3 covers 17 residues. The CDR3 coding sequence is TGTGCCAGCTCACCACTCTCGGGGGGGGCGTGGGACACTGAAGCTTTCTTT. Encoded protein: CASSPLSGGAWDTEAFF.

This chain links TRBV29-1 with TRBJ1-2, with a weak D call TRBD1 (5 bases). Germline V gene data show CDR1 as SQVTM and CDR2 as ANQGSEA. The CDR3 totals 14 residues. The V gene lost 3 bases and the J gene lost 1 base, with 12 bases spanning the gap. The CDR3 here is CSVDGREFNYGYTF. Written as DNA, the CDR3 is TGCAGCGTTGACGGCAGGGAATTTAACTATGGCTACACCTTC. Filled out from reference TRBV29-1 and TRBJ1-2, the complete variable domain reads SAVISQKPSRDICQRGTSLTIQCQVDSQVTMMFWYRQQPGQSLTLIATANQGSEATYESGFVIDKFPISRPNLTFSTLTVSNMSPEDSSIYLCSVDGREFNYGYTFGSGTRLTVV.

This clone came up once. This sequence joins TRBV6-5 and TRBJ1-4; D gene uncertain. Germline V gene sequence: CDR1 MNHEY, CDR2 SVGAGI. The V and J ends lost 0 bases and 2 bases respectively, with 7 bases between them. This CDR3 is built from 15 residues. Here the CDR3 DNA reads TGTGCCAGCAGTTACTCGGTTGGGACTAATGAAAAACTGTTTTTT. It specifies CASSYSVGTNEKLFF.